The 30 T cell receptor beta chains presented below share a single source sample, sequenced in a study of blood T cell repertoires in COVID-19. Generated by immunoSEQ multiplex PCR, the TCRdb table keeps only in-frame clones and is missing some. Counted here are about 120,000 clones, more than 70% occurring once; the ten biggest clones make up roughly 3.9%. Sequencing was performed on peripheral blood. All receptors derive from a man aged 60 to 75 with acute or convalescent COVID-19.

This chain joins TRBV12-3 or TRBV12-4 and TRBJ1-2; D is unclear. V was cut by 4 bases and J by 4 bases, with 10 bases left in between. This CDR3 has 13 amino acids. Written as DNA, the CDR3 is TGTGCCAGCAGTTCCCTCCCGGGCTATGGCTACACCTTC. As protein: CASSSLPGYGYTF.

The CDR3 nucleotides are TGTGCCATCACCCCGAGAGTGGAGGCAACTAACTATGGCTACACCTTC. It encodes CAITPRVEATNYGYTF. This chain uses TRBV10-3 with TRBJ1-2, with no clear D. The V and J ends lost 7 bases and 0 bases respectively, with 18 bases between them. The germline V gene encodes CDR1 ENHRY and CDR2 SYGVKD. The CDR3 runs to 16 residues.

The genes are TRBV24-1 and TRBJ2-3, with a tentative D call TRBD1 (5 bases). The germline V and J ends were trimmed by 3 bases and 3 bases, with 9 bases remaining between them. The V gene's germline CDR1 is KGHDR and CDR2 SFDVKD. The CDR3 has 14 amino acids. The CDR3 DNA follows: TGTGCCACCAGTGATAGAAAGGGGACAGATACGCAGTATTTT. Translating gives CATSDRKGTDTQYF.

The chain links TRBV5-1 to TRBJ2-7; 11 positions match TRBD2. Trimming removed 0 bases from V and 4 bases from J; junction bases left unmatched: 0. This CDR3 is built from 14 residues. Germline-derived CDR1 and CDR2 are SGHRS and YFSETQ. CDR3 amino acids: CASSLGTSGYEQYF. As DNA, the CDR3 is TGCGCCAGCAGCTTGGGGACTAGCGGGTACGAGCAGTACTTC.

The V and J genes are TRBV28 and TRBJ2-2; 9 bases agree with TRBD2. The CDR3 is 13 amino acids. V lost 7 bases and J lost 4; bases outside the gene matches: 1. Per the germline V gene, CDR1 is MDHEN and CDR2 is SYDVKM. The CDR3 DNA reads TGTGCCAGCACACTAGCGGGCACCGGGGAGCTGTTTTTT. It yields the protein CASTLAGTGELFF.

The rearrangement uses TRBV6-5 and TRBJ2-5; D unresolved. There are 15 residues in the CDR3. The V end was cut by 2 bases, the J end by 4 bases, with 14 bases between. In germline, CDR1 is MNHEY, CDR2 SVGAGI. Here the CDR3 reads CASSYTRVGGETQYF. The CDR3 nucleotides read TGTGCCAGCAGTTACACCCGGGTCGGCGGAGAGACCCAGTACTTC.

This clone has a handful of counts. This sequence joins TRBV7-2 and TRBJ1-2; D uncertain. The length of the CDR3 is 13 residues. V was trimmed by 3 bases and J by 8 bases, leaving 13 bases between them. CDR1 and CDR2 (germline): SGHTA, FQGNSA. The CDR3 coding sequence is TGTGCCAGCAGCTTCTCCGACACTCGGGGCTACACCTTC. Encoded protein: CASSFSDTRGYTF.

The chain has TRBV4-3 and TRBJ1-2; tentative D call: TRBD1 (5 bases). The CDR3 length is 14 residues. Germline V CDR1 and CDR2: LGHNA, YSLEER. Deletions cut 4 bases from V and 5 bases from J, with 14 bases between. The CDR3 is CASSRPGGGYGYTF. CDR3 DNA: TGCGCCAGCAGCCGCCCGGGGGGAGGATATGGCTACACCTTC.

The CDR3, as DNA: TGTGCCAGTAATGTGGCTAGCTCCTACAATGAGCAGTTCTTC. The encoded protein is CASNVASSYNEQFF. The chain joins TRBV19 to TRBJ2-1; D is ambiguous. Germline V gene sequence: CDR1 LNHDA, CDR2 SQIVND (reference sequence). Trimming took 7 bases from V and 0 from J, leaving 10 bases between them. This CDR3 contains 14 residues.

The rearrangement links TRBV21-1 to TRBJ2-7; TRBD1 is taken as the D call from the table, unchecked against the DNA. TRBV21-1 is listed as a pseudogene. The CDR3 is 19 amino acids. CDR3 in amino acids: CASSKGGRGRSFGSYEQYF. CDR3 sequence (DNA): TGTGCCAGCAGCAAAGGGGGCAGGGGGCGATCATTTGGGTCCTACGAGCAGTACTTC.

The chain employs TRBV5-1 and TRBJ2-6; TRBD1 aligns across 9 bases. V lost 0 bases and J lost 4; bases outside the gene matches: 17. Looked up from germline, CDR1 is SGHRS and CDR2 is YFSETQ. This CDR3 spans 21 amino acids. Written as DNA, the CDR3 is TGCGCCAGCAGCTTGGGAAGGTTGGCGACAGGGGGGCAGGTAGGGGCCAACGTCCTGACTTTC. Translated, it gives CASSLGRLATGGQVGANVLTF.

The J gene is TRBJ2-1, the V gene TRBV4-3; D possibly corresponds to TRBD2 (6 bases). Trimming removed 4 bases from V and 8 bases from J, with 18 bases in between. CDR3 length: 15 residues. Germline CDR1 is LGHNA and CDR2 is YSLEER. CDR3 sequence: CASSPEEGRSHEQFF. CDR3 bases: TGCGCCAGCAGCCCGGAGGAGGGCCGAAGTCATGAGCAGTTCTTC.

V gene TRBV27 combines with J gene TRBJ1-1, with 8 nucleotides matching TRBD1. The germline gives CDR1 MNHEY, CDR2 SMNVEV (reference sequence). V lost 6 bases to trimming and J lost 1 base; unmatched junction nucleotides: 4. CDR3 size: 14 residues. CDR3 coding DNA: TGTGCCAGCAGGACAGGGGTCTCGAACACTGAAGCTTTCTTT. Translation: CASRTGVSNTEAFF.

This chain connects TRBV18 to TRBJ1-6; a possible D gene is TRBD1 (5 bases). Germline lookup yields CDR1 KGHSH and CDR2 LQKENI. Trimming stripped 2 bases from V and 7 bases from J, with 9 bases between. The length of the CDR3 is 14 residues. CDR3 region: CASSPRGGNSPLHF. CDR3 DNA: TGTGCCAGCTCACCAAGGGGCGGCAATTCACCCCTCCACTTT.

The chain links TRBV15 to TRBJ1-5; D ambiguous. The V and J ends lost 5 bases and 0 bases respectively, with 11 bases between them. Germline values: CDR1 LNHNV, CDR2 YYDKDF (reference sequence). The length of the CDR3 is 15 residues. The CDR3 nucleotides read TGTGCCACCAGCCCAGCCGGGAATAGCAATCAGCCCCAGCATTTT. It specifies CATSPAGNSNQPQHF.

CDR3 coding DNA: TGTGCCAGCAGCCCATCCGAGGCAGGGAATTCACCCCTCCACTTT. Amino acid sequence: CASSPSEAGNSPLHF. The chain is built from TRBV7-8 and TRBJ1-6, with D possibly being TRBD1 (5 bases). The CDR3 extends over 15 amino acids. With 5 bases removed from V and 7 bases from J, the gap between germline ends came to 15 bases. Germline V gene lookup returns CDR1 SGHVS and CDR2 FQNEAQ.

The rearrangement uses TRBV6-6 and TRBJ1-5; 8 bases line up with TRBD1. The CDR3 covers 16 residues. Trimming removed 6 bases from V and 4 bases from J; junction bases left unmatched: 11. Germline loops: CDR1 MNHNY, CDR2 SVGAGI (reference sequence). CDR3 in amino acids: CASSYGQGGRNQPQHF. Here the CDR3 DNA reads TGTGCCAGCAGCTATGGACAGGGAGGGAGGAATCAGCCCCAGCATTTT.

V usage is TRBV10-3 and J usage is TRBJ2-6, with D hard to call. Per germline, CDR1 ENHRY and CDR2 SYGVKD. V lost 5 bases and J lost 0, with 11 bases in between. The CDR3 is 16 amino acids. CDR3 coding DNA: TGTGCCATCAGTCAGACTCAGAACTCTGGGGCCAACGTCCTGACTTTC. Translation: CAISQTQNSGANVLTF.

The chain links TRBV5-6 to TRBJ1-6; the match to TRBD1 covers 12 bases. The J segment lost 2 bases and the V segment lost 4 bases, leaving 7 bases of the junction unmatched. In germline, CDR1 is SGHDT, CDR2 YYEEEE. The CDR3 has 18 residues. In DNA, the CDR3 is TGTGCCAGCAGCCCCGGGACAGGGGGCAATCCCTATAATTCACCCCTCCACTTT. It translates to CASSPGTGGNPYNSPLHF.

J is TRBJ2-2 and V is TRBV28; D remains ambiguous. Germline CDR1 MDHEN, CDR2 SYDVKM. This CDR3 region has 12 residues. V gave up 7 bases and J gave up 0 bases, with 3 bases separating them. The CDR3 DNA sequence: TGTGCCAGCATCGCGAACACCGGGGAGCTGTTTTTT. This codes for CASIANTGELFF.

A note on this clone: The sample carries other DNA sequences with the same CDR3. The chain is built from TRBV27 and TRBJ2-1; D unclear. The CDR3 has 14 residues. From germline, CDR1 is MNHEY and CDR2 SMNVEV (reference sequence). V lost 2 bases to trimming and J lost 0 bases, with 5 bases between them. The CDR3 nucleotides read TGTGCCAGCAGTTTAGTGAGCTCCTACAATGAGCAGTTCTTC. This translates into CASSLVSSYNEQFF.

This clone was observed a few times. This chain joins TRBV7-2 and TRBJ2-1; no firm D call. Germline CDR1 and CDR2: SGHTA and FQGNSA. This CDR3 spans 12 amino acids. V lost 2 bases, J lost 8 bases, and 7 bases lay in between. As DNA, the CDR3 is TGTGCCAGCAGCTTACAACTCTATGAGCAGTTCTTC. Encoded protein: CASSLQLYEQFF.

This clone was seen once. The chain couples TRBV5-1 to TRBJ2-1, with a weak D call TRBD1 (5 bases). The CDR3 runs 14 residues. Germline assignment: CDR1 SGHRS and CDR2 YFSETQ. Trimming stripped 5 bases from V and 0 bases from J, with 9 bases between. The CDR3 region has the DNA TGCGCCAGCAGGTCTGACAGCTCCTACAATGAGCAGTTCTTC. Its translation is CASRSDSSYNEQFF.

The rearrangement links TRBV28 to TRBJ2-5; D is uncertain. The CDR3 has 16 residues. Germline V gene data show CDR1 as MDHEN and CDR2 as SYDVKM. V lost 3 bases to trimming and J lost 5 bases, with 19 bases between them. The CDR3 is CASSFEMAGTMETQYF. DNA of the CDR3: TGTGCCAGCAGTTTTGAAATGGCAGGCACCATGGAGACCCAGTACTTC. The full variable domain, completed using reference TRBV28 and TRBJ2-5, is DVKVTQSSRYLVKRTGEKVFLECVQDMDHENMFWYRQDPGLGLRLIYFSYDVKMKEKGDIPEGYSVSREKKERFSLILESASTNQTSMYLCASSFEMAGTMETQYFGPGTRLLVL.

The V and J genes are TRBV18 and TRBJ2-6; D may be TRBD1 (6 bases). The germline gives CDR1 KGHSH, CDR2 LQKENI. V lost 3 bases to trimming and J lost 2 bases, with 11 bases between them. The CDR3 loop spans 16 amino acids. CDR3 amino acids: CASSPLPGAGANVLTF. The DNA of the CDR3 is TGTGCCAGCTCACCCCTCCCAGGGGCTGGGGCCAACGTCCTGACTTTC.

The CDR3 DNA reads TGTGCCAGCAGTTGGCTCCGGTCCGGGAACAATGAGCAGTTCTTC. Residues: CASSWLRSGNNEQFF. The V call is TRBV27, the J call TRBJ2-1, with D possibly being TRBD2 (5 bases). This CDR3 contains 15 residues. Trimming took off 4 bases at V and 5 bases at J, with 15 bases between the two ends. Germline values: CDR1 MNHEY, CDR2 SMNVEV (reference sequence).

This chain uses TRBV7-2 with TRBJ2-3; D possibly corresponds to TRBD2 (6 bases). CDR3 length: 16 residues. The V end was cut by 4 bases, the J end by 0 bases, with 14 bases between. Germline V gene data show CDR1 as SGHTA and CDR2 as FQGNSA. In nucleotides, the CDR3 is TGTGCCAGCAGCTCCCGGGGGAGCCCAAGCACAGATACGCAGTATTTT. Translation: CASSSRGSPSTDTQYF. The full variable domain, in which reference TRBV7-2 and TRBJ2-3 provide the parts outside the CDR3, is GAGVSQSPSNKVTEKGKDVELRCDPISGHTALYWYRQSLGQGLEFLIYFQGNSAPDKSGLPSDRFSAERTGGSVSTLTIQRTQQEDSAVYLCASSSRGSPSTDTQYFGPGTRLTVL.

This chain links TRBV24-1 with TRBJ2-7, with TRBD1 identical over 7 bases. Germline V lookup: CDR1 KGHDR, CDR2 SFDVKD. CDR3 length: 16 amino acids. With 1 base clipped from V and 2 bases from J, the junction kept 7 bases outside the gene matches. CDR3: CATSDFDRATAYEQYF. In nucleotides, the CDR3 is TGTGCCACCAGTGATTTTGACAGGGCTACCGCCTACGAGCAGTACTTC.

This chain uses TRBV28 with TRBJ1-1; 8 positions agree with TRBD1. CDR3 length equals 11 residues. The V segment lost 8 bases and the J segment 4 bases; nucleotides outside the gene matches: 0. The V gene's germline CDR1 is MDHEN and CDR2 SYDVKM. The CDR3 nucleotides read TGTGCCAGCGGACAGGGCACTGAAGCTTTCTTT. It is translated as CASGQGTEAFF.

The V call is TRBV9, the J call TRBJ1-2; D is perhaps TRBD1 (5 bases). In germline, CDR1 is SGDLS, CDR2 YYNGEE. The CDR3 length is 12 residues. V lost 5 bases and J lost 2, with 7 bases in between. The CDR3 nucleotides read TGTGCCAGCAGGGGGGGGAACTATGGCTACACCTTC. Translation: CASRGGNYGYTF.